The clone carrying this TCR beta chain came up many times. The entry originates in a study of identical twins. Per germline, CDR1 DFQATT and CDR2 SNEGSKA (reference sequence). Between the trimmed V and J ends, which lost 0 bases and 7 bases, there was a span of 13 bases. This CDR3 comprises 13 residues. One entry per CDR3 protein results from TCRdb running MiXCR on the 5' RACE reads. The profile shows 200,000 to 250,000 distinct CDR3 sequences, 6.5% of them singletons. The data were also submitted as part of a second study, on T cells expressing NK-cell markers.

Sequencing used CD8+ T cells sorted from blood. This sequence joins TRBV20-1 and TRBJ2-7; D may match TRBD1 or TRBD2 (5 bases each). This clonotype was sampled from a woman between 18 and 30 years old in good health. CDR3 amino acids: CSAREGTVVEQYF. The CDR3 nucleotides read TGCAGTGCTAGAGAAGGGACGGTGGTAGAGCAGTACTTC.